Here is one TCR beta chain with its context. What it binds is unknown. These data come from a study of PD-1 blockade in classical Hodgkin lymphoma. Study-wide findings and caveats: Why the repertoires differ is still unclear, perhaps disease activity or prior therapy. Patients newly diagnosed and complete responders had comparable baseline diversity.

Documented time point: cycle 4 day 1 (C4D1), after more than five weeks of nivolumab. Each patient's relapse followed autologous stem cell transplantation, and brentuximab vedotin exposure varied. The ends were cut back, 4 bases at V and 8 bases at J, with 17 bases in the middle. The germline gives CDR1 SNHLY, CDR2 FYNNEI. This CDR3 is 14 amino acids long. Generated by immunoSEQ multiplex PCR, the TCRdb table keeps only in-frame clones and is missing some. The profile shows fewer than 95,000 clones, under 85% of them singletons. The chain couples TRBV2 to TRBJ1-1; D may be TRBD1 (5 bases). This specimen consisted of peripheral blood mononuclear cells (PBMCs), obtained before the fourth cycle of nivolumab. This clonotype was sampled from a human donor with classical Hodgkin lymphoma. The CDR3 DNA sequence: TGTGCCAGCAGTGTTGTCCGATCCGGGGGGGAAGCTTTCTTT. Translation gives CASSVVRSGGEAFF.